The 19 T cell receptor beta chains presented below share a single source sample, sequenced in a study of OX40 agonist ivuxolimab in advanced cancers. The data were produced by immunoSEQ multiplex PCR, yet TCRdb's version contains in-frame clones alone and is incomplete. The profile covers approximately 50,000 clones, with 70% to 85% appearing a single time and around 4% taken by the ten largest. The sequencing here drew on CD4+ or CD8+ T cells sorted from blood, taken in a trial of the OX40 agonist ivuxolimab. The receptors here all came from an adult with an advanced solid tumor such as melanoma, head and neck, liver or kidney cancer.

This clone has only a few counts. The genes are TRBV15 and TRBJ1-5; the D gene is possibly TRBD1 (5 bases). Germline CDR1 LNHNV, CDR2 YYDKDF (reference sequence). The CDR3 consists of 16 residues. With 5 bases removed from V and 1 base from J, the gap between germline ends came to 15 bases. The DNA of the CDR3 is TGTGCCACCAGCTCCCAAAGTGGGGGGAGCAATCAGCCCCAGCATTTT. Translation gives CATSSQSGGSNQPQHF.

The genes are TRBV5-5 and TRBJ1-1; D gene uncertain. The ends were cut back, 1 base at V and 1 base at J, with 11 bases in the middle. Germline V gene data show CDR1 as SGHKS and CDR2 as YYEKEE (reference sequence). The CDR3 extends over 15 amino acids. The CDR3 DNA is TGTGCCAGCAGCTTGATGTCGGGAAGGAACACTGAAGCTTTCTTT. Residues: CASSLMSGRNTEAFF. Using reference TRBV5-5 and TRBJ1-1 for the parts outside the CDR3, the full variable domain is DAGVTQSPTHLIKTRGQQVTLRCSPISGHKSVSWYQQVLGQGPQFIFQYYEKEERGRGNFPDRFSARQFPNYSSELNVNALLLGDSALYLCASSLMSGRNTEAFFGQGTRLTVV.

This chain uses TRBV6-5 with TRBJ2-5, with no clear D. The V end was cut by 6 bases, the J end by 5 bases, with 13 bases between. The CDR3 consists of 13 residues. Germline V gives CDR1 MNHEY, CDR2 SVGAGI. The CDR3 DNA is TGTGCCAGCAGCCCTTCACGCGGCGAGACCCAGTACTTC. Encoded protein: CASSPSRGETQYF.

This chain connects TRBV18 to TRBJ2-6; D is ambiguous. Per germline, CDR1 KGHSH and CDR2 LQKENI. The V gene lost 2 bases and the J gene lost 0 bases, with 11 bases spanning the gap. The CDR3 totals 17 residues. The CDR3 region has the DNA TGTGCCAGCTCACCAGGGATGGGTATCTCTGGGGCCAACGTCCTGACTTTC. Translated: CASSPGMGISGANVLTF.

Comment on this clone: Relative to the germline gene, one junction end is altered; a read error may explain this. The chain employs TRBV7-7 and TRBJ2-1; 9 bases are shared with TRBD2. The CDR3 totals 15 residues. Looked up from germline, CDR1 is SSHAT and CDR2 is FNYEAQ (reference sequence). The CDR3: CASSLGRGGYNEQFF. The DNA of the CDR3 is TGTGCTAGCAGCTTGGGGCGGGGGGGCTACAATGAGCAGTTCTTC.

The V gene is TRBV28, the J gene TRBJ2-3, with D possibly called TRBD1 or TRBD2 (5 bases each). The CDR3 consists of 19 residues. Germline loops: CDR1 MDHEN, CDR2 SYDVKM. Trimming stripped 3 bases from V and 0 bases from J, with 22 bases between. CDR3 DNA: TGTGCCAGCAGTTTTCCACCTGCGGTCGGGGCAGCTAGCACAGATACGCAGTATTTT. Protein sequence: CASSFPPAVGAASTDTQYF.

The chain is built from TRBV7-9 and TRBJ2-7; no firm D call. This CDR3 region has 19 residues. The V end was cut by 2 bases, the J end by 0 bases, with 23 bases between. Germline V gene sequence: CDR1 SEHNR, CDR2 FQNEAQ (reference sequence). The CDR3 region has the DNA TGTGCCAGCAGCTTACTGTTTTCTTGGCAGGAGAATCTCTCCTACGAGCAGTACTTC. Translation: CASSLLFSWQENLSYEQYF.

The V gene is TRBV19, the J gene TRBJ2-5; 12 nucleotides line up with TRBD1. The CDR3 has 15 amino acids. The V gene end was trimmed by 0 bases and the J gene end by 11 bases; junction bases not matched to a gene: 7. Germline CDR1 and CDR2: LNHDA and SQIVND (reference sequence). The CDR3 region has the DNA TGTGCCAGTAGTATAGACCGGGACAGGGGGCGTGAGCAGTACTTC. This translates into CASSIDRDRGREQYF.

The rearrangement links TRBV7-2 to TRBJ1-1; tentative D call: TRBD1 (6 bases). The length of the CDR3 is 16 residues. Germline-derived CDR1 and CDR2 are SGHTA and FQGNSA. V was clipped by 2 bases and J by 0 bases, with 13 bases between them. The CDR3 DNA reads as TGTGCCAGCAGCTTATGGGGGGGCCCCGTGAACACTGAAGCTTTCTTT. Residues: CASSLWGGPVNTEAFF.

The chain recombines TRBV6-5 with TRBJ1-1; no clear D. Germline CDR1 reads MNHEY; CDR2 reads SVGAGI. This CDR3 region has 11 residues. With 2 bases removed from V and 3 bases from J, the gap between germline ends came to 1 base. In DNA form, the CDR3 reads TGTGCCAGCAGTTACGACACTGAAGCTTTCTTT. It translates to CASSYDTEAFF.

The chain joins TRBV18 to TRBJ2-1, with TRBD2 matching 9 bases. The germline V gene has CDR1 KGHSH and CDR2 LQKENI. Trimming took 4 bases from V and 4 from J; bases not matched to a gene: 8. This CDR3 has 16 amino acids. CDR3 sequence reads: CASSLSSGGYYNEQFF. DNA for the CDR3: TGTGCCAGCTCACTATCCAGCGGGGGGTATTACAATGAGCAGTTCTTC.

The V call is TRBV29-1, the J call TRBJ2-3, with 8 bases lining up with TRBD1. J gave up 6 bases and V 7 bases, and 6 bases lay outside the gene matches. CDR1 is SQVTM, CDR2 ANQGSEA, per germline. This CDR3 is built from 12 residues. The CDR3 is CSAVRDRDTQYF. CDR3 bases: TGCAGCGCCGTCCGGGACAGGGATACGCAGTATTTT.

The CDR3 loop is CASSRRGQGTDTQYF. The CDR3 DNA sequence: TGTGCCAGCAGCCGACGGGGACAGGGGACAGATACGCAGTATTTT. V and J are TRBV11-2 and TRBJ2-3; TRBD1 matches 10 bases. This CDR3 has 15 residues. V shed 5 bases, J shed 3 bases, and the junction held 5 bases outside the gene matches. Germline V gene sequence: CDR1 SGHAT, CDR2 FQNNGV.

The CDR3, as DNA: TGTGCCAGCAGCCCCCGGACAGGGGATGAAAAACTGTTTTTT. Protein product: CASSPRTGDEKLFF. The chain has TRBV7-8 and TRBJ1-4; 9 bases are shared with TRBD1. The CDR3 has 14 amino acids. V lost 5 bases to trimming and J lost 6 bases; unmatched junction nucleotides: 4. The germline CDR1 and CDR2 sequences are SGHVS and FQNEAQ.

This clone was counted a single time. This chain connects TRBV7-2 to TRBJ1-4, with 10 bases identical to TRBD1. V lost 4 bases, J lost 0 bases, and 8 bases stayed unmatched. The germline CDR1 and CDR2 sequences are SGHTA and FQGNSA. This CDR3 is built from 18 residues. Written as DNA, the CDR3 is TGTGCCAGCAGCTACCCCGGGACAGGGGACGCAACTAATGAAAAACTGTTTTTT. Translated, it gives CASSYPGTGDATNEKLFF.

CDR3 sequence reads: CSGTGGSGYTF. For the CDR3, the DNA is TGCAGTGGGACAGGGGGAAGTGGCTACACCTTC. The chain uses TRBV20-1 and TRBJ1-2; 10 bases are shared with TRBD1. The V gene's germline CDR1 is DFQATT and CDR2 SNEGSKA (reference sequence). Trimming at V came to 7 bases and at J to 7 bases, leaving 3 bases not matched to a gene. The CDR3 is made up of 11 amino acids.

The chain combines TRBV7-9 with TRBJ1-2; the D is unclear. Germline CDR1 SEHNR, CDR2 FQNEAQ (reference sequence). The ends were cut back, 1 base at V and 8 bases at J, with 14 bases in the middle. CDR3 length: 14 residues. CDR3 protein: CASSLEDWAGGYTF. In DNA, the CDR3 is TGTGCCAGCAGCTTAGAGGATTGGGCGGGCGGCTACACCTTC.

V and J are TRBV7-9 and TRBJ2-7; D is uncertain. V was shortened by 4 bases and J by 7 bases, with 17 bases between the two germline ends. Germline V gene data show CDR1 as SEHNR and CDR2 as FQNEAQ (reference sequence). This CDR3 is built from 14 residues. The CDR3 nucleotides read TGTGCCAGCAGCTCCAGTAAGGGTCTGTGGGAGCAGTACTTC. Translating gives CASSSSKGLWEQYF.

In this sample, this clone turned up once. This rearrangement joins TRBV27 to TRBJ2-3, with a weak D call TRBD1 (7 bases). CDR1 MNHEY and CDR2 SMNVEV come from the germline V gene (reference sequence). V shed 1 base and J shed 5 bases, with 16 bases lying between them. The CDR3 has 16 residues. The CDR3 sequence: CASSLYGGGLGDTQYF. DNA for the CDR3: TGTGCCAGCAGTTTATACGGAGGGGGCTTGGGAGATACGCAGTATTTT.